This T cell receptor beta chain was captured in a study of lymphopenia after photon versus proton radiotherapy. Findings and caveats of the study: Relative stability marked proton patients; photon patients lost diversity and naive cells. Oligoclonal CD8+ Temra expansion after nadir drove photon patients' diversity drop.

With respect to this clone: Antigen unknown.

The data were produced by immunoSEQ multiplex PCR, yet TCRdb's version contains in-frame clones alone and is incomplete. The profile shows about 16,000 clones, 75% to 90% of them singletons. The length of the CDR3 is 17 residues. V lost 5 bases to trimming and J lost 0 bases, with 17 bases between them. In germline, CDR1 is MNHEY, CDR2 SMNVEV (reference sequence). The rearrangement links TRBV27 to TRBJ2-1; a possible D gene is TRBD2 (6 bases). This material consisted of peripheral blood, taken from a patient treated with proton-based radiotherapy. This TCR was recovered from a woman aged 55-69 years with cholangiocarcinoma. Some clones in this sample may be carry-over from other donors' samples. The CDR3, as DNA: TGTGCCAGCAGTCCGACTAGACTTAGTAGCTCCTACAATGAGCAGTTCTTC. This sequence encodes CASSPTRLSSSYNEQFF.